This TCR beta chain was profiled in a study of CD8 T cells in ankylosing spondylitis. Study-wide results and caveats: One TCR beta motif, made up of under ten highly homologous variants, appeared characteristic of ankylosing spondylitis blood.

A note on this clonotype: Antigen: not known.

A single record per CDR3 protein comes from TCRdb applying MiXCR to the 5' RACE reads. The profile shows a few hundred thousand distinct CDR3 sequences, roughly 12% of them singletons. Germline CDR1 is KGHSH and CDR2 is LQKENI. This CDR3 is built from 16 residues. V was clipped by 3 bases and J by 5 bases; unmatched bases: 8. The sequenced material came from blood, either unsorted or a sorted T cell fraction (not recorded which). V gene TRBV18 combines with J gene TRBJ2-3; 10 positions match TRBD1. The receptor comes from a female donor with ankylosing spondylitis or in good health (not recorded which). The CDR3: CASSPQGTGVEDTQYF. In DNA, the CDR3 is TGTGCCAGCTCACCCCAAGGGACAGGGGTGGAAGATACGCAGTATTTT.